This TCR beta chain was identified in a study of beta chain features in type 1 diabetes. Study observations and caveats: The similarity of naive, central memory and Treg TCRB repertoires appeared greater among patients than among healthy donors.

The V gene lost 3 bases and the J gene lost 7 bases, with 12 bases spanning the gap. The CDR3 runs 13 residues. Looked up from germline, CDR1 is SGHVS and CDR2 is FNYEAQ. The entirety of the isolated RNA underwent reverse transcription, so expressed TCRB transcripts were sequenced. The method was immunoSEQ multiplex PCR; TCRdb's version includes in-frame clones alone and lacks a portion of them. The sample comprises hundreds of thousands of clones, 15% of which are singletons, and about 0.086% rests with the top ten. This clone was observed a few times. The antigen is not known. Sequencing was carried out using naive CD4+ T cells from blood. This chain links TRBV7-6 with TRBJ2-5; D might be TRBD2 (5 bases). This TCR was recovered from a man younger than 35 in good health. Here the CDR3 DNA reads TGTGCCAGCAGCTTCTGGACTGGAGGGACCCAGTACTTC. Translated: CASSFWTGGTQYF.